Shown below are 15 T cell receptor beta chains from a single sample sequenced in a study of T-cell memory formation after mild COVID-19. In TCRdb, the 5' RACE reads were re-called with MiXCR into one record per CDR3 protein. The sample records 250,000 to 400,000 distinct CDR3 sequences, 14% being singletons. Sequenced: PBMCs or a T cell subset sorted from them (not recorded which). These receptors all come from a man younger than 35 who had mild COVID-19 (a few samples of this study predate the infection). Cell type and time point are not known.

This clonotype has a count of ten or more. The genes are TRBV24-1 and TRBJ2-3; 8 bases line up with TRBD2. Looked up from germline, CDR1 is KGHDR and CDR2 is SFDVKD. The CDR3 covers 15 residues. Losses at the gene ends were 9 bases for V and 0 bases for J; bases not matched to a gene: 7. This chain's CDR3 is CATGQRGSSTDTQYF. The CDR3 nucleotides read TGTGCCACCGGGCAGCGGGGGTCTAGCACAGATACGCAGTATTTT.

The rearrangement links TRBV18 to TRBJ2-3; no definite D call. CDR1 KGHSH and CDR2 LQKENI come from the germline V gene. The CDR3 contains 13 residues. Trimming pared 3 bases from V and 2 bases from J, leaving 6 bases between. The DNA for the CDR3 is TGTGCCAGCTCACCCACAGCCACAGATACGCAGTATTTT. It translates to CASSPTATDTQYF.

This clonotype has only a few counts. V and J are TRBV7-8 and TRBJ2-7, with D unresolved. The ends were cut back, 10 bases at V and 7 bases at J, with 14 bases in the middle. CDR3 length: 11 amino acids. The germline V gene has CDR1 SGHVS and CDR2 FQNEAQ. The CDR3 loop reads CATATWREQYF. The CDR3 nucleotides read TGTGCCACCGCTACTTGGCGGGAGCAGTACTTC.

V usage is TRBV6-6 and J usage is TRBJ1-6; 9 bases fit TRBD1. The junction had 9 bases not matched to a gene; V was cut back by 2 bases and J by 10 bases. Germline CDR1 MNHNY, CDR2 SVGAGI (reference sequence). The CDR3 length is 16 residues. DNA of the CDR3: TGTGCCAGCAGTTACAGGACAGGGGCCAGAGAATCACCCCTCCACTTT. Residues: CASSYRTGARESPLHF.

There are many counts of this clonotype. This chain uses TRBV7-9 with TRBJ2-2; D is uncertain. Germline CDR1 and CDR2: SEHNR and FQNEAQ (reference sequence). V was clipped by 8 bases and J by 5 bases, with 6 bases between them. This CDR3 contains 11 residues. The CDR3 here is CASGRTGELFF. Here the CDR3 DNA reads TGTGCCAGCGGTAGGACCGGGGAGCTGTTTTTT. Variable domain in full (rest from reference TRBV7-9 and TRBJ2-2): DTGVSQNPRHKITKRGQNVTFRCDPISEHNRLYWYRQTLGQGPEFLTYFQNEAQLEKSRLLSDRFSAERPKGSFSTLEIQRTEQGDSAMYLCASGRTGELFFGEGSRLTVL.

V usage is TRBV7-9 and J usage is TRBJ2-2, with D unresolved. Trimming removed 5 bases at V and 6 bases at J, with 13 bases between. The CDR3 is 14 amino acids. Germline V gene data show CDR1 as SEHNR and CDR2 as FQNEAQ (reference sequence). CDR3 sequence reads: CASSASGGAGELFF. CDR3 DNA sequence: TGTGCCAGCAGCGCAAGTGGTGGGGCCGGGGAGCTGTTTTTT.

The V gene is TRBV12-3 or TRBV12-4, the J gene TRBJ2-2; no definite D call. CDR3 length: 13 residues. V was cut by 4 bases and J by 7 bases, with 10 bases left in between. This CDR3 reads CASSSSELGELFF. Written as DNA, the CDR3 is TGTGCCAGCAGTTCCTCTGAGCTCGGGGAGCTGTTTTTT.

This clonotype was found a few times. The chain combines TRBV21-1 with TRBJ2-7. TRBV21-1 is marked as a pseudogene. CDR3 length equals 12 residues. CDR3 region: CASSAASDEQYV. The DNA for the CDR3 is TGTGCCAGCAGTGCGGCGTCGGACGAGCAGTACGTC.

The genes are TRBV20-1 and TRBJ1-5; D may be TRBD1 (6 bases). This CDR3 contains 14 residues. The germline gives CDR1 DFQATT, CDR2 SNEGSKA (reference sequence). V gave up 1 base and J gave up 4 bases, with 11 bases separating them. The DNA for the CDR3 is TGCAGTGCTAGAGTAGGGGGATCGAATCAGCCCCAGCATTTT. Translating it yields CSARVGGSNQPQHF.

The chain employs TRBV14 and TRBJ2-7; no reliable D call. The ends were cut back, 0 bases at V and 1 base at J, with 16 bases in the middle. This CDR3 has 17 residues. Per germline, CDR1 SGHDN and CDR2 FVKESK. CDR3 sequence: CASSQEESQGYSYEQYF. The CDR3, as DNA: TGTGCCAGCAGCCAAGAAGAGTCGCAAGGGTATTCCTACGAGCAGTACTTC.

This clonotype was counted between two and nine times. This chain joins TRBV7-9 and TRBJ1-1; D is possibly TRBD1 (6 bases). The CDR3 contains 15 residues. The germline V gene encodes CDR1 SEHNR and CDR2 FQNEAQ (reference sequence). The V gene lost 6 bases and the J gene lost 1 base, with 15 bases spanning the gap. CDR3 in amino acids: CASRPGHLANTEAFF. The CDR3 DNA follows: TGTGCCAGCAGACCGGGACACTTGGCGAACACTGAAGCTTTCTTT. The full variable domain, rest sourced from reference TRBV7-9 and TRBJ1-1, is DTGVSQNPRHKITKRGQNVTFRCDPISEHNRLYWYRQTLGQGPEFLTYFQNEAQLEKSRLLSDRFSAERPKGSFSTLEIQRTEQGDSAMYLCASRPGHLANTEAFFGQGTRLTVV.

This clonotype appeared a few times. This chain connects TRBV29-1 to TRBJ2-5, with 7 bases that match TRBD1. CDR3 length: 16 residues. Per the germline V gene, CDR1 is SQVTM and CDR2 is ANQGSEA. V shed 1 base, J shed 3 bases, and the junction held 11 bases outside the gene matches. CDR3 sequence reads: CSVEGVARGREETQYF. The CDR3 region has the DNA TGCAGCGTTGAAGGGGTCGCCAGGGGGAGAGAAGAGACCCAGTACTTC.

This clonotype has just a few counts. This rearrangement joins TRBV12-3 or TRBV12-4 to TRBJ2-3; D is undetermined. The CDR3 length is 16 residues. V was pared by 7 bases and J by 6 bases, with 23 bases between. The CDR3, as DNA: TGTGCCAGCACCCAGCTGCCCCTGCTAGACACGGATACGCAGTATTTT. Its protein is CASTQLPLLDTDTQYF.

The chain carries TRBV6-2 or TRBV6-3 and TRBJ1-1; D possibly corresponds to TRBD1 (6 bases). From germline, CDR1 is MNHEY and CDR2 SVGEGT. V was clipped by 7 bases and J by 4 bases, with 31 bases between them. The CDR3 runs 19 residues. The CDR3 DNA reads as TGTGCCAGCACACAAAACAAGGACGCGACAGGTTGGCCAATCACTGAAGCTTTCTTT. Amino acid sequence: CASTQNKDATGWPITEAFF.

This clonotype appeared a few times. This chain joins TRBV15 and TRBJ1-2; the match to TRBD1 covers 7 bases. CDR1 is LNHNV and CDR2 is YYDKDF in the germline V gene (reference sequence). After removal of 0 bases from V and 8 bases from J, the junction contained 3 bases not matched to a gene. This CDR3 contains 13 residues. CDR3: CATSREGGRGYTF. The DNA of the CDR3 is TGTGCCACCAGCAGAGAAGGGGGCAGGGGCTACACCTTC.